This T cell receptor beta chain is from a study of shared clonotypes between healthy human individuals (dated by TCRdb to about 2020). With respect to the entire study: Two women and a few men aged 18 to 49 years were included in the cohort. For each donor, CD4 naive and CD4 memory were each run on three plates, CD8 naive on two plates, and CD8 memory on one plate. Each donor's leukapheresis produced roughly between roughly 0.85 and 9.5 billion PBMCs. Different laboratories and diverse techniques were used to prepare libraries and sequence TCR repertoires, to increase sequencing depth and limit assay-specific biases. To estimate repertoire size and how much clonotype sharing occurs between individuals, the study deeply sequenced the blood TCR repertoires of roughly 5 healthy adults. The paper's findings and limits, for the study overall: Rarefaction of sorted-subset datasets indicated incomplete sequencing despite the large sequencing depth. Naive subsets generally had larger estimated clonotype richness than memory subsets did. Only blood was sampled, and tissue TCR repertoires likely differ from those in blood. Because the study included a small number of donors, the genetic and exposure-history diversity represented was limited. Pairwise subsampling led to the expectation that sequencing depth would affect the degree of clonotype sharing among donors. Compared with non-shared clonotypes, clonotypes shared by all four sorted-subset donors had higher generation probabilities. Roughly 5.2% of naive CD4, roughly 3.6% of naive CD8, about 2.1% of memory CD4, and more than 0.35% of memory CD8 clonotypes were shared across several donors.

In this sample, this clone turned up once. Its antigen has not been determined. One end of the junction does not line up with germline, which may come from a read error. CD8 naive samples consisted of CD45RO-negative cells that were positively selected for CCR7, yielding a CD45RA+CCR7+ population without TemRA cells. The donors were healthy, HIV-negative adults who had no recently reported acute infections or vaccinations. Every donor was a Caucasian adult living in Nashville, Tennessee, USA. Blood was obtained by leukapheresis, after which PBMCs were separated by Ficoll-Histopaque density gradient centrifugation and cryopreserved in liquid nitrogen vapor phase. Analytical flow cytometry was used to check the purity and quantity of every magnetically sorted T cell population. Genomic DNA was isolated from every sorted fraction and measured by UV absorbance on a Nanodrop 2000c. Using the deep immunoSEQ assay, TCR CDR3 regions were amplified from genomic DNA by multiplex PCR. Genomic DNA extracted from each cell subset was distributed evenly over all wells of several immunoSEQ 96-well plates, and each plate served as one replicate. For sorted subsets, about 0.2 ug genomic DNA, equal to about 30,000 T cell genomes, was loaded into each replicate PCR. Purified libraries were quantified with a Qubit 3.0 fluorometer, sized on a Bioanalyzer 2100, and re-quantified with the KAPA Library Quantification kit. Every immunoSEQ 96-well plate was sequenced on a dedicated single-read 150-cycle Illumina NextSeq 550 flow cell. Regarding the original processing steps: Because the immunoSEQ output held only junctional sequences and lacked quality scores, the filtering could not match the filtering applied to full-length reads. Sequences were annotated with PyIR, a Python wrapper for IgBLAST v1.9, and V/J genes and CDR3 were assigned using IMGT germline references. Reads were removed for weak V/J assignments (E-value above 1e-6), missing CDR3, stop codons, out-of-frame junctions, or ambiguous translated residues. V3J clonotypes were defined by identical inferred V gene, J gene, and CDR3 amino acid sequence. The percentage overlap between two repertoires was calculated by dividing the number of shared unique clonotypes by the size of the smaller repertoire. Three approaches were used to assess repertoire richness: RTK rarefaction, the Chao1 estimator, and Recon v2.1 estimates of unobserved clonotypes. For all TCRbeta clonotypes obtained by the gDNA method from a handful of donors, generation probabilities were computed with OLGA. Entries here come from immuneACCESS through TCRdb and include only in-frame sequences with V and J called. Some clones fail to appear in such tables; in the studies checked, an unresolved V gene covers under half of the shortfall, and the cause of the remainder is unknown. Clonal size and the V and J genes are those of that table, whereas D and trimming came from the DNA. This sample is represented by some 2.1 million clones; 80% to 95% of them were singletons. The ten biggest clones cover 1.5% to 2% of the sample.

Its CDR3 holds 17 amino acids, cysteine through phenylalanine. Only the CDR3 part of the read is kept: 51 bases, read in frame from the first base. Via the germline V gene (reference sequence), CDR1 is PRHDT and CDR2 FYEKMQ. The sequenced material came from naive CD8+ T cells from PBMCs. The cell subset or site label here, explained by the study, means: CD45RA+CCR7+. The receptor's source is a man younger than 35 in good health. Some clones in this sample may be carry-over from other donors' samples. In this chain, TRBV13 is recombined with TRBJ2-2; TRBD1 aligns with 10 central bases. The DNA reads TGTGCCAGCAGCCTAGGGGGGACAGGGGTTTCACCGGAGGAGCTGTTTTTT. Protein translation: CASSLGGTGVSPEELFF.